The rows below give T cell receptor beta chains drawn from one sample of a study of shared clonotypes between healthy human individuals. Measured with immunoSEQ multiplex PCR; TCRdb has only the in-frame clones, and not every one. Of approximately 500,000 clones in the sample, 70% to 80% are singletons; the top ten hold 13%. The source material was PBMCs. Source of these receptors: a woman aged 40-49 years in good health. Some clones in this sample may be carry-over from other donors' samples. CDR3s include the opening cysteine and the closing phenylalanine or tryptophan. The D gene is left open where the match is weak. Size values are once, few and many counts, or a class for expanded clones, and some rows have none.

v_call: TRBV28; clone_size: .; d_call: TRBD1; j_call: TRBJ1-1; cdr3_aa: CASSSPGQGGNTEAFF; cdr3_nt: TGTGCCAGCAGTTCTCCCGGACAGGGGGGGAACACTGAAGCTTTCTTT
v_call: TRBV30; clone_size: .; d_call: TRBD1; j_call: TRBJ2-7; cdr3_aa: CAWSRDRGLGRRPEQYF; cdr3_nt: TGTGCCTGGAGCCGGGACAGGGGACTAGGCCGGCGACCCGAGCAGTACTTC
v_call: TRBV25-1; clone_size: .; d_call: TRBD2; j_call: TRBJ2-1; cdr3_aa: CASGEAGEAGEQFF; cdr3_nt: TGTGCCTCTGGGGAGGCGGGAGAGGCGGGGGAGCAGTTCTTC
v_call: TRBV6-1; clone_size: .; d_call: .; j_call: TRBJ2-3; cdr3_aa: CASSTGSTDTQYF; cdr3_nt: TGTGCCAGCAGCACAGGTAGCACAGATACGCAGTATTTT
v_call: TRBV4-1; clone_size: .; d_call: .; j_call: TRBJ1-2; cdr3_aa: CASSQVRPKAGYGYTF; cdr3_nt: TGCGCCAGCAGCCAAGTGCGCCCCAAAGCGGGCTATGGCTACACCTTC
v_call: TRBV7-6; clone_size: .; d_call: .; j_call: TRBJ2-5; cdr3_aa: CASSPTGLKETQYF; cdr3_nt: TGTGCCAGCAGCCCAACAGGGCTCAAAGAGACCCAGTACTTC
v_call: TRBV2; clone_size: .; d_call: TRBD1; j_call: TRBJ1-4; cdr3_aa: CASRNDRGDEKLFF; cdr3_nt: TGTGCCAGTCGTAATGACAGGGGAGATGAAAAACTGTTTTTT
v_call: TRBV19; clone_size: few; d_call: .; j_call: TRBJ1-1; cdr3_aa: CASTPWEDTEAFF; cdr3_nt: TGTGCCAGTACCCCGTGGGAGGACACTGAAGCTTTCTTT
v_call: TRBV28; clone_size: .; d_call: .; j_call: TRBJ2-1; cdr3_aa: CASSLIADAYNEQFF; cdr3_nt: TGTGCCAGCAGTTTAATAGCGGACGCCTACAATGAGCAGTTCTTC
v_call: TRBV28; clone_size: .; d_call: .; j_call: TRBJ2-4; cdr3_aa: CASSDGTSGLAKNIQYF; cdr3_nt: TGTGCCAGCAGTGACGGGACATCAGGTTTAGCCAAAAACATTCAGTACTTC
v_call: TRBV27; clone_size: few; d_call: TRBD1; j_call: TRBJ1-2; cdr3_aa: CASSLNAGTGRGSNYGYTF; cdr3_nt: TGTGCCAGCAGTTTGAACGCCGGGACAGGGAGGGGAAGTAACTATGGCTACACCTTC
v_call: TRBV29-1; clone_size: .; d_call: .; j_call: TRBJ2-1; cdr3_aa: CSVDVYNEQFF; cdr3_nt: TGCAGCGTTGACGTCTACAATGAGCAGTTCTTC
v_call: TRBV5-4; clone_size: .; d_call: .; j_call: TRBJ2-7; cdr3_aa: CASSLRPKHYEQYF; cdr3_nt: TGTGCCAGCAGCCTACGGCCCAAGCACTACGAGCAGTACTTC
v_call: TRBV18; clone_size: .; d_call: TRBD1; j_call: TRBJ1-2; cdr3_aa: CASSPNRDSSSYGYTF; cdr3_nt: TGTGCCAGCTCACCAAACCGGGACAGCTCTTCCTATGGCTACACCTTC
v_call: TRBV5-6; clone_size: once; d_call: .; j_call: TRBJ2-2; cdr3_aa: CASSLDRLGAGELFF; cdr3_nt: TGTGCCAGCAGCTTGGACCGTTTAGGCGCCGGGGAGCTGTTTTTT